This TCR beta chain was recorded in a study of T cell responses to AZD1222 COVID-19 vaccine (dated by TCRdb to 2020 to 2022). Context from the whole study: AZD1222 recipients whose second dose came at about 4 weeks and those whose second dose came at about 12 weeks were combined into one group, since spike-specific TCR depth and breadth did not differ between the two schedules. TCR sequencing covered 233 trial participants: roughly 200 given two doses of AZD1222 and 26 given two doses of MenACWY control vaccine. Enrollment into the trials was organized by age into subgroups of 18-55, 56-69 and 70-plus years, and those subgroups contained approximately 150, 30 and 60 TCR-sequenced participants, respectively. Paper-wide results and their limitations: After two AZD1222 doses, both the breadth and the depth of spike-specific TCRs were significantly higher than at day 0 and than in MenACWY recipients. Most participants were white British and females outnumbered males, and the authors suggested that clonal diversity may have been underestimated. Conclusions about previously exposed vaccinees are limited, since just five or six AZD1222 recipients were seropositive for SARS-CoV-2 at baseline. Vaccine-associated CD4 TCRs spanned the whole spike protein, with dominant responses in regions 160-218 and 743-854. Epitopes outside the regions mutated in the B.1.351 and B.1.1.7 variants were reportedly recognized by nearly half of the unique spike-specific TCRs. The 56-69-year group was small, and its depth increase did not reach significance, likely because of low power. No day 14 peak-response samples were available, so repertoires were characterized only after the peak T cell response.

The time point label, read with the paper, signifies: baseline before first vaccination. Samples from vaccinated people were obtained from the UK trials COV001 and COV002, which included a single-blind randomized controlled phase 2/3 trial of AZD1222 (ChAdOx1 nCoV-19) in healthy adults. Trial participant PBMC samples were collected at day 0 and day 28 after the second dose for TCRbeta chain sequencing. About this clone: Its antigen remains undetermined. No much larger clone exists at a distance of one base, and base qualities are not known.

The CDR3 regions of human TCRbeta chains were analyzed by immunosequencing. In the original analysis: Repertoire TCRs were matched against a reference library of SARS-CoV-2-specific TCRs generated with the MIRA antigen-specificity platform. Breadth was defined as the fraction of unique TCRs that were SARS-CoV-2-associated. Depth was defined as the fraction of total T cells that were SARS-CoV-2-associated. Using the MIRA data, each spike-specific TCR was assigned both to the spike region to which the TCR was reactive and to a CD4 or CD8 class. Log10-transformed breadth and depth values were compared by one-way ANOVA with Sidak's multiple comparisons tests. Drawn from immuneACCESS, this table holds only the in-frame rearrangements with V and J called that TCRdb kept. Clones are partly lost; checked studies trace under half to an unresolved V gene and leave the rest unexplained. V and J calls plus clone size are reproduced from that table; the DNA served to infer D and trimming. This sample holds 90,000 or so clones; roughly 90% were observed only once. The top ten hold under 3% of the sample.

V is pared back by 4 bases and J by 2 bases, with 8 bases lying between the germline termini. The CDR3 contains 13 residues, cysteine and phenylalanine counted. Just CDR3 DNA is preserved here, 39 bases in frame from base 1. From the germline V gene (reference sequence), CDR1 is LNHDA and CDR2 is SQIVND. The material was peripheral blood, obtained on day 0 of AZD1222 vaccination. This sequence was found in an adult in good health. This receptor chain uses TRBV19 and TRBJ1-1; a tentative D call is TRBD1 (5 bases match). The bases read TGTGCCAGTAGTACGGGACCTAACACTGAAGCTTTCTTT. It codes for CASSTGPNTEAFF.